This passage covers 20 T cell receptor beta chains from one sample sequenced in a study of sequential checkpoint blockade in melanoma. Treatment of the sample: randomized to nivolumab then ipilimumab (arm A) or the reverse (arm B). Only in-frame clones appear in the TCRdb table, and some are missing; sequencing was by immunoSEQ multiplex PCR. The sample holds more than 9,500 clones, over 65% seen once. Specimen: CD8+ T cells sorted from blood (inferred from file names), collected from a patient given nivolumab and ipilimumab in sequence. These receptors all stem from a human donor with melanoma.

V is TRBV7-8 and J is TRBJ1-5; 7 bases map to TRBD1. The CDR3 runs 16 residues. Trimming cost V 7 bases and J 7 bases; bases outside gene matches: 16. Germline-derived CDR1 and CDR2 are SGHVS and FQNEAQ. In DNA form, the CDR3 reads TGTGCCAGCAACCAGGGCGGAGGGGGCATGAGGCAGCCCCAGCATTTT. Protein sequence: CASNQGGGGMRQPQHF.

V usage is TRBV19 and J usage is TRBJ2-7; 10 bases map to TRBD1. V gave up 6 bases and J gave up 5 bases; unmatched junction bases: 7. The CDR3 runs to 14 residues. Germline V gene sequence: CDR1 LNHDA, CDR2 SQIVND (reference sequence). The CDR3 sequence is CASSYGTGVDEQYF. CDR3 nucleotide sequence: TGTGCCAGTAGCTACGGGACAGGGGTCGACGAGCAGTACTTC.

Remarks on this clone: This same CDR3 is encoded by further DNA sequences in the sample. The chain employs TRBV4-2 and TRBJ2-2; 11 positions agree with TRBD2. The CDR3 has 17 residues. Trimming at V came to 1 base and at J to 2 bases, leaving 3 bases not matched to a gene. Germline V gene data show CDR1 as LGHNA and CDR2 as YNFKEQ. CDR3 sequence (DNA): TGTGCCAGCAGCCAAGCTCTAGCGGGAGGAAACACCGGGGAGCTGTTTTTT. It yields the protein CASSQALAGGNTGELFF.

The chain recombines TRBV9 with TRBJ2-1; 9 nucleotides agree with TRBD2. V shed 4 bases and J 5 bases; nucleotides not matched to a gene: 7. CDR1 SGDLS and CDR2 YYNGEE come from the germline V gene. The length of the CDR3 is 15 residues. The CDR3 loop is CASSLSGLADNEQFF. CDR3 DNA: TGTGCCAGCAGCCTATCGGGACTAGCAGACAATGAGCAGTTCTTC.

This clone was recorded only once. The chain is built from TRBV15 and TRBJ2-1; D is possibly TRBD1 (6 bases). Germline V gives CDR1 LNHNV, CDR2 YYDKDF (reference sequence). This CDR3 comprises 14 residues. Deletions cut 8 bases from V and 2 bases from J, with 13 bases between. In DNA form, the CDR3 reads TGTGCCACCGCCGGGACACCCACCTACAATGAGCAGTTCTTC. Amino acid sequence: CATAGTPTYNEQFF.

V gene TRBV15 combines with J gene TRBJ1-5, with D possibly TRBD1 on 6 matching bases. CDR1 and CDR2 (germline): LNHNV, YYDKDF (reference sequence). Trimming removed 0 bases at V and 3 bases at J, with 15 bases between. CDR3 length equals 17 residues. The CDR3 is CATSRDGSGELNQPQHF. The CDR3 DNA reads as TGTGCCACCAGCAGAGATGGGTCAGGGGAGCTCAATCAGCCCCAGCATTTT.

This clone is medium-sized within its sample. This rearrangement joins TRBV6-5 to TRBJ1-2; 8 bases fit TRBD1. V was pared by 5 bases and J by 8 bases, with 10 bases of the junction left unmatched. The CDR3 covers 14 residues. Germline values: CDR1 MNHEY, CDR2 SVGAGI. The CDR3 sequence: CASSKQGGAGGYTF. The CDR3 DNA is TGTGCCAGCAGTAAACAGGGGGGCGCCGGCGGCTACACCTTC.

The rearrangement joins TRBV4-1 to TRBJ2-7; 15 bases line up with TRBD2. V lost 0 bases, J lost 0 bases, and 6 bases stayed unmatched. The CDR3 sequence is 19 residues long. The germline V gene has CDR1 MGHRA and CDR2 YSYEKL. The CDR3 nucleotides are TGCGCCAGCAGCCAAGAACCGGGACTAGCGGGGGGACTCTCCTACGAGCAGTACTTC. Translated: CASSQEPGLAGGLSYEQYF.

The V and J genes are TRBV11-3 and TRBJ2-1, with D uncertain. The CDR3 has 13 amino acids. CDR1 SGHNT and CDR2 YENEEA come from the germline V gene. Trimming took 5 bases from V and 7 from J, leaving 12 bases between them. CDR3 coding DNA: TGTGCCAGCAGCGCCTTAGCTGGGAATGAGCAGTTCTTC. Encoded protein: CASSALAGNEQFF.

The chain employs TRBV13 and TRBJ1-1, with TRBD1 matching over 7 bases. The V and J ends lost 5 bases and 0 bases, in that order; junction bases with no gene match: 6. Germline V gives CDR1 PRHDT, CDR2 FYEKMQ (reference sequence). The CDR3 sequence is 15 residues long. Here the CDR3 reads CASSGETGMNTEAFF. In DNA, the CDR3 is TGTGCCAGCAGCGGGGAGACAGGGATGAACACTGAAGCTTTCTTT.

The V and J genes are TRBV7-6 and TRBJ2-2; 12 positions match TRBD2. V lost 6 bases, J lost 5 bases, and 4 bases stayed unmatched. CDR3 length: 15 residues. Per germline, CDR1 SGHVS and CDR2 FNYEAQ. The CDR3 is CASRASGGETGELFF. CDR3 DNA: TGTGCCAGCAGGGCTAGCGGGGGGGAAACCGGGGAGCTGTTTTTT. Based on the CDR3 plus reference TRBV7-6 and TRBJ2-2, the full variable domain is GAGVSQSPRYKVTKRGQDVALRCDPISGHVSLYWYRQALGQGPEFLTYFNYEAQQDKSGLPNDRFSAERPEGSISTLTIQRTEQRDSAMYRCASRASGGETGELFFGEGSRLTVL.

The V gene is TRBV27, the J gene TRBJ1-2; D may be TRBD1 (6 bases). The CDR3 has 15 amino acids. CDR1 is MNHEY, CDR2 SMNVEV, per germline (reference sequence). Trimming removed 2 bases at V and 2 bases at J, with 12 bases between. Here the CDR3 DNA reads TGTGCCAGCAGTTTACGCGCAGGGGTGAACTATGGCTACACCTTC. Protein: CASSLRAGVNYGYTF.

This chain uses TRBV2 with TRBJ1-4, with a tentative D call TRBD1 (5 bases). The CDR3 consists of 16 residues. Germline V gene data show CDR1 as SNHLY and CDR2 as FYNNEI. V dropped 6 bases and J dropped 4 bases, with 18 bases sitting between them. The CDR3 nucleotides are TGTGCCAGCAGGACCCCCCCAGGGCAGGTTAATGAAAAACTGTTTTTT. Translating gives CASRTPPGQVNEKLFF.

The gene calls are TRBV6-1 and TRBJ1-1; TRBD1 matches at 7 bases. Germline V gene data show CDR1 as MNHNS and CDR2 as SASEGT. V trimming: 9 bases; J trimming: 3 bases; junction bases outside the gene matches: 10. The CDR3 sequence is 14 residues long. CDR3 sequence (DNA): TGTGCCAGTAGTACAGGGGCCGGACACACTGAAGCTTTCTTT. This translates into CASSTGAGHTEAFF.

This sequence joins TRBV13 and TRBJ2-7, with 12 bases aligning to TRBD2. This CDR3 contains 18 residues. Germline V gene sequence: CDR1 PRHDT, CDR2 FYEKMQ (reference sequence). J was trimmed by 2 bases and V by 4 bases; bases with no gene match: 12. This chain's CDR3 is CASSSPASGGAIPYEQYF. Here the CDR3 DNA reads TGTGCCAGCAGCTCCCCAGCTAGCGGGGGGGCGATTCCCTACGAGCAGTACTTC. Full variable domain (outside the CDR3, taken from reference TRBV13 and TRBJ2-7): AAGVIQSPRHLIKEKRETATLKCYPIPRHDTVYWYQQGPGQDPQFLISFYEKMQSDKGSIPDRFSAQQFSDYHSELNMSSLELGDSALYFCASSSPASGGAIPYEQYFGPGTRLTVT.

This chain connects TRBV5-1 to TRBJ2-3, with TRBD1 identical over 8 bases. The length of the CDR3 is 15 residues. The trim removed 3 bases at V and 1 base at J, leaving 4 bases unmatched. Germline V gene data show CDR1 as SGHRS and CDR2 as YFSETQ. Here the CDR3 DNA reads TGCGCCAGCAGCTCGGGGACAGGAGGCACAGATACGCAGTATTTT. Translating it yields CASSSGTGGTDTQYF.

The chain joins TRBV28 to TRBJ2-7; a weak D match, TRBD1 (7 bases). In germline, CDR1 is MDHEN, CDR2 SYDVKM. V was trimmed by 3 bases and J by 0 bases, leaving 12 bases between them. The CDR3 has 15 amino acids. This chain's CDR3 is CASSFRGVSSYEQYF. As DNA, the CDR3 is TGTGCCAGCAGTTTCAGGGGGGTTAGCTCCTACGAGCAGTACTTC.

The CDR3 loop reads CASSLGAETGYTF. For the CDR3, the DNA is TGCGCCAGCAGCTTGGGGGCCGAAACAGGCTACACCTTC. This chain joins TRBV5-1 and TRBJ1-2; D is undetermined. V was pared by 0 bases and J by 8 bases, with 11 bases between. CDR3 size: 13 residues. Germline V lookup: CDR1 SGHRS, CDR2 YFSETQ.

The chain couples TRBV27 to TRBJ2-7, with 12 bases matching TRBD2. This CDR3 spans 16 amino acids. J lost 3 bases, V lost 5 bases, and 8 bases had no gene match. Per germline, CDR1 MNHEY and CDR2 SMNVEV (reference sequence). The CDR3 region has the DNA TGTGCCAGCAGTCTACGACTAGCGGGAGATTTCTACGAGCAGTACTTC. Its translation is CASSLRLAGDFYEQYF.

V and J are TRBV7-6 and TRBJ2-1; maybe TRBD2 (6 bases). Trimming removed 1 base from V and 10 bases from J, with 8 bases in between. There are 12 residues in the CDR3. CDR1 SGHVS and CDR2 FNYEAQ come from the germline V gene. CDR3 region: CASSLVGGEQFF. In DNA, the CDR3 is TGTGCCAGCAGCTTAGTCGGGGGAGAGCAGTTCTTC.